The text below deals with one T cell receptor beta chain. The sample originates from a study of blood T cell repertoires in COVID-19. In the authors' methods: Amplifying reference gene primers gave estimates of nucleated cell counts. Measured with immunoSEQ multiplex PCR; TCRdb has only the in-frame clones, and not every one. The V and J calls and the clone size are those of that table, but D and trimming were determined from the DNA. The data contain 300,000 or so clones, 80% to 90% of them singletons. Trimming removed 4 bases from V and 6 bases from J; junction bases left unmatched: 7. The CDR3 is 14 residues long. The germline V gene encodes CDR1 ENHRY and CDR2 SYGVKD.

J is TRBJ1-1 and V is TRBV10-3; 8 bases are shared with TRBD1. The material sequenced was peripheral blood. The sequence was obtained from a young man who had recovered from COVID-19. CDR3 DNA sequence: TGTGCCATCAGTGCATACCCACAGGGGGCTGAAGCTTTCTTT. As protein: CAISAYPQGAEAFF.